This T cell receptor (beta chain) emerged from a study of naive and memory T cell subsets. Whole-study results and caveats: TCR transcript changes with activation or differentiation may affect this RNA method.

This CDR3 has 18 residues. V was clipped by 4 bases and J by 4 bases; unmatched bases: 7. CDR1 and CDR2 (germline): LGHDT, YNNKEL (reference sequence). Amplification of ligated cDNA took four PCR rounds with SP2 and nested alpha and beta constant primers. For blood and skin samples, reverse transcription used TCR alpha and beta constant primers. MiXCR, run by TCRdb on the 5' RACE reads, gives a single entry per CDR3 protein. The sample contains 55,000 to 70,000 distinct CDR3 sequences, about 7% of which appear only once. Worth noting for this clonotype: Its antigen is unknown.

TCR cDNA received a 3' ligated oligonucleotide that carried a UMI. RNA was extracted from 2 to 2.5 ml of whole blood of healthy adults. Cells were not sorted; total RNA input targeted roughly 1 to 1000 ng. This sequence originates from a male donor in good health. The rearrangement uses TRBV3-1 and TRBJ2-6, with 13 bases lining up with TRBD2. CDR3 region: CASSPRTSGSTGANVLTF. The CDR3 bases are TGTGCCAGCAGCCCCCGGACTAGCGGGAGTACAGGGGCCAACGTCCTGACTTTC. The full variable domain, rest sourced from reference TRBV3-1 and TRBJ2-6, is DTAVSQTPKYLVTQMGNDKSIKCEQNLGHDTMYWYKQDSKKFLKIMFSYNNKELIINETVPNRFSPKSPDKAHLNLHINSLELGDSAVYFCASSPRTSGSTGANVLTFGAGSRLTVL.